This TCR beta chain was identified during a study of shared T cell receptors in the human thymus. TCRdb keeps only in-frame clones here, not all; method: immunoSEQ multiplex PCR. The sample carries some 760,000 clones, approximately 85% recorded once. This sample also appeared in a second study, on human thymus T cells. As that report states: The people who donated were healthy Finnish babies having corrective surgery for congenital heart defects. It was from resections taken during corrective heart surgery that the thymus tissue came. Seemingly biased V and J gene usage marked thymic and blood repertoires.

Source material: thymocytes. The receptor comes from a girl under three years old with a congenital heart defect.

The CDR3: CASSLILPGQGASNTEAFF. As DNA, the CDR3 is TGCGCCAGCAGCCTCATCCTACCGGGACAGGGGGCTTCGAACACTGAAGCTTTCTTT. This rearrangement joins TRBV5-1 to TRBJ1-1; 12 nucleotides match TRBD1. Germline-derived CDR1 and CDR2 are SGHRS and YFSETQ. This CDR3 has 19 residues. With V trimmed by 4 bases and J by 1 base, 14 bases remained unmatched.